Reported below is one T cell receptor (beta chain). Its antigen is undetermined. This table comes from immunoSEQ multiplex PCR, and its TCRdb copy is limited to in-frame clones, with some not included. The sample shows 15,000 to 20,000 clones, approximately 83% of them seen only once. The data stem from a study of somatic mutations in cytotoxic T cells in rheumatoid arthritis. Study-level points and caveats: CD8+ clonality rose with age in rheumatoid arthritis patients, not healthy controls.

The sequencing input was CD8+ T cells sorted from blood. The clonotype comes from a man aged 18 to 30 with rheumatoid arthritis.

The CDR3 region is CASSPDRGQLRVSEQYF. The CDR3 DNA reads as TGTGCCAGCAGCCCGGACAGGGGGCAACTACGGGTTAGCGAGCAGTACTTC. This sequence joins TRBV7-9 and TRBJ2-7; 11 bases match TRBD1. With 5 bases clipped from V and 6 bases from J, the junction kept 15 bases outside the gene matches. CDR3 size: 17 residues. The germline V gene has CDR1 SEHNR and CDR2 FQNEAQ (reference sequence).